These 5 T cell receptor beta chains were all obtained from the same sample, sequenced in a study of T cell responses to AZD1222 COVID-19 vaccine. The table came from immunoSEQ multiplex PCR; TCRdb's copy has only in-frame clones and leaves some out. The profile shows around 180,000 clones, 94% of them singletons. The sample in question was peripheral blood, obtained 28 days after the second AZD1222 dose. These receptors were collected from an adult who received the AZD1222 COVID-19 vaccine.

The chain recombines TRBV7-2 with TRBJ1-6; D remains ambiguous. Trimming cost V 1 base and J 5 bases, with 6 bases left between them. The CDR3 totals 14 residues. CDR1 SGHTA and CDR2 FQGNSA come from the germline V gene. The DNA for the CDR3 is TGTGCCAGCAGCTTAGACGATCATAATTCACCCCTCCACTTT. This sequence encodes CASSLDDHNSPLHF.

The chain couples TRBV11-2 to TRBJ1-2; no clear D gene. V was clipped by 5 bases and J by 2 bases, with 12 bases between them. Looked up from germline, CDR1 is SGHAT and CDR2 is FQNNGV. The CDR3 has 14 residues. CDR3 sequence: CASSNSPGNYGYTF. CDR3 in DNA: TGTGCCAGCAGCAATTCTCCGGGGAACTATGGCTACACCTTC.

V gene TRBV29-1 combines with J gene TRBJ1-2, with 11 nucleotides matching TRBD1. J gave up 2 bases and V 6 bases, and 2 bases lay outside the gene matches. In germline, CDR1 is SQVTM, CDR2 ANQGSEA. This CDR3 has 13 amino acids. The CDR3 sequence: CSVGQGGNYGYTF. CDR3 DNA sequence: TGCAGCGTGGGACAGGGGGGAAACTATGGCTACACCTTC.

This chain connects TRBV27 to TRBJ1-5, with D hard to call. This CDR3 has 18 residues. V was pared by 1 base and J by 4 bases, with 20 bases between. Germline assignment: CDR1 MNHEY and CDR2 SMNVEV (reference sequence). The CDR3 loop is CASSLYPPIRASNQPQHF. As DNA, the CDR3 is TGTGCCAGCAGTTTATATCCCCCCATCCGGGCTAGTAATCAGCCCCAGCATTTT.

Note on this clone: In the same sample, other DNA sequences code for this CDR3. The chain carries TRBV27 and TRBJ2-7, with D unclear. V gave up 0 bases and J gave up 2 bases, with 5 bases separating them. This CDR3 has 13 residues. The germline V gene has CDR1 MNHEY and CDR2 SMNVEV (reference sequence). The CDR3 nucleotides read TGTGCCAGCAGTTTATCCGCTCCCTACGAGCAGTACTTC. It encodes CASSLSAPYEQYF.